The entry below gives a single T cell receptor beta chain sequence along with its context. Antigen: not known. This entry is derived from a study of cytomegalovirus exposure and HLA in healthy donors. This CDR3 contains 13 residues. Germline V gene lookup returns CDR1 GTSNPN and CDR2 SVGIG (reference sequence). V shed 2 bases, J shed 5 bases, and the junction held 3 bases outside the gene matches. Study-wide points: Researchers catalogued roughly 150 TCR beta chains as cytomegalovirus-associated.

Clones were sequenced by immunoSEQ multiplex PCR, and TCRdb holds only the in-frame ones, with some missing. The table records 150,000 or so clones, around 85% of them present only once. The receptor comes from a man younger than 45 in good health and CMV-seropositive. Sequences were obtained from PBMCs. The chain carries TRBV30 and TRBJ1-5, with TRBD1 matching 7 bases. CDR3 region: CAWSPRGDQPQHF. Here the CDR3 DNA reads TGTGCCTGGAGTCCCAGGGGGGATCAGCCCCAGCATTTT.